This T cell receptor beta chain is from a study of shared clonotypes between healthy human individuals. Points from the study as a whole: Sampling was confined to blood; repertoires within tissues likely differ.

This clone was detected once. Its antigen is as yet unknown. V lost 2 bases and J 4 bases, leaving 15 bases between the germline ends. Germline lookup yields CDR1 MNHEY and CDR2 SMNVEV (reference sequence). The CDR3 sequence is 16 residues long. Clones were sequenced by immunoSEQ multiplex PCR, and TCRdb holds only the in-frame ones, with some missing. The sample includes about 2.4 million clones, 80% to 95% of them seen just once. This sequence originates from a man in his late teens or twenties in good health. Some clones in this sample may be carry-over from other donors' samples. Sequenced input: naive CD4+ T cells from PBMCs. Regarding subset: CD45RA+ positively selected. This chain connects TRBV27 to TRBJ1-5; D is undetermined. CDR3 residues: CASSLKAYQGNQPQHF. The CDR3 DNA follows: TGTGCCAGCAGTTTAAAGGCATATCAAGGGAATCAGCCCCAGCATTTT.